The next 27 T cell receptor beta chains were all read from a single sample in a study. One entry per CDR3 protein results from TCRdb running MiXCR on the 5' RACE reads. The sample yields about 54,000 distinct CDR3 sequences, more than 15% seen once. The sample comprised naive CD4+ T cells sorted from blood. Noted subset: naive CD4+ T cells, CD4+CD45RA+CD25-. These receptors came from a female donor with breast cancer.

This clonotype appeared a few times. This chain joins TRBV7-8 and TRBJ2-7, with 9 bases aligning to TRBD1. V was pared by 5 bases and J by 5 bases, with 7 bases of the junction left unmatched. The germline gives CDR1 SGHVS, CDR2 FQNEAQ. The CDR3 spans 14 residues. The CDR3 spells CASSPWDRDNEQYF. DNA for the CDR3: TGTGCCAGCAGCCCGTGGGACAGGGATAACGAGCAGTACTTC.

This clonotype has just a few counts. The V and J genes are TRBV12-3 or TRBV12-4 and TRBJ2-3; 9 bases match TRBD2. The CDR3 sequence is 13 residues long. V shed 6 bases and J 5 bases; nucleotides not matched to a gene: 3. This CDR3 reads CASRPLAGDTQYF. CDR3 bases: TGTGCCAGCAGGCCACTAGCGGGAGATACGCAGTATTTT.

In its sample, this clonotype was seen many times. J is TRBJ2-2 and V is TRBV4-3; D ambiguous. Germline loops: CDR1 LGHNA, CDR2 YSLEER. The V end lost 0 bases, the J end lost 3 bases, and 8 bases lay between the germline ends. The CDR3 covers 15 residues. The CDR3 DNA reads as TGCGCCAGCAGCCAAGAGGCACTCTACACCGGGGAGCTGTTTTTT. Translated: CASSQEALYTGELFF.

Only a few counts were recorded for this clonotype. The chain has TRBV5-1 and TRBJ1-4; D possibly corresponds to TRBD1 (5 bases). There are 14 residues in the CDR3. V lost 10 bases, J lost 0 bases, and 13 bases lay in between. Germline V gene data show CDR1 as SGHRS and CDR2 as YFSETQ. The CDR3 is CAGPRQPTNEKLFF. CDR3 coding DNA: TGCGCCGGACCTAGACAGCCAACTAATGAAAAACTGTTTTTT. The full variable domain, in which reference TRBV5-1 and TRBJ1-4 provide the parts outside the CDR3, is KAGVTQTPRYLIKTRGQQVTLSCSPISGHRSVSWYQQTPGQGLQFLFEYFSETQRNKGNFPGRFSGRQFSNSRSEMNVSTLELGDSALYLCAGPRQPTNEKLFFGSGTQLSVL.

The V call is TRBV7-3, the J call TRBJ2-1, with D maybe TRBD2 (5 bases). CDR1 is SGHTA, CDR2 FQGTGA, per germline. Trimming left V 2 bases short and J 8 bases short, with 13 bases between. CDR3 length equals 14 residues. The CDR3 spells CASSLGTRSDEQFF. CDR3 DNA sequence: TGTGCCAGCAGCTTAGGAACTAGGTCCGATGAGCAGTTCTTC. Using reference TRBV7-3 and TRBJ2-1 for the parts outside the CDR3, the full variable domain is GAGVSQTPSNKVTEKGKYVELRCDPISGHTALYWYRQSLGQGPEFLIYFQGTGAADDSGLPNDRFFAVRPEGSVSTLKIQRTERGDSAVYLCASSLGTRSDEQFFGPGTRLTVL.

The gene calls are TRBV4-2 and TRBJ2-1; 8 bases align to TRBD2. Germline values: CDR1 LGHNA, CDR2 YNFKEQ. V dropped 4 bases and J dropped 5; count of bases not matched to a gene: 7. This CDR3 comprises 15 residues. CDR3 loop: CASSPPGTRHNEQFF. The CDR3 DNA reads as TGTGCCAGCAGCCCCCCAGGGACTAGACACAATGAGCAGTTCTTC.

This chain links TRBV24-1 with TRBJ2-1; D remains ambiguous. This CDR3 spans 12 amino acids. Germline assignment: CDR1 KGHDR and CDR2 SFDVKD. The germline V and J ends were trimmed by 4 bases and 10 bases, with 10 bases remaining between them. The CDR3 sequence: CATSDPAFEQFF. DNA of the CDR3: TGTGCCACCAGTGACCCAGCTTTCGAGCAGTTCTTC.

This clonotype was counted many times. The chain combines TRBV29-1 with TRBJ2-5, with D perhaps TRBD1 (6 bases). Germline V gene data show CDR1 as SQVTM and CDR2 as ANQGSEA. The ends were cut back, 6 bases at V and 2 bases at J, with 19 bases in the middle. CDR3 length equals 15 residues. The CDR3, as DNA: TGCAGCGTGGATAGGGGGACACCGACGCAAGAGACCCAGTACTTC. Residues: CSVDRGTPTQETQYF.

This clonotype was recorded many times. The chain is built from TRBV6-5 and TRBJ1-4; D uncertain. Germline V gene lookup returns CDR1 MNHEY and CDR2 SVGAGI. Trimming stripped 2 bases from V and 8 bases from J, with 9 bases between. The CDR3 extends over 13 amino acids. The CDR3 here is CASSYRVREKLFF. The CDR3 DNA reads as TGTGCCAGCAGTTACAGGGTACGCGAAAAACTGTTTTTT.

The gene calls are TRBV27 and TRBJ2-7; D remains unclear. Germline-derived CDR1 and CDR2 are MNHEY and SMNVEV (reference sequence). The V end lost 5 bases, the J end lost 0 bases, and 11 bases lay between the germline ends. This CDR3 is 14 amino acids long. DNA of the CDR3: TGTGCCAGCAGTCCCAGGTTAAACTCCTACGAGCAGTACTTC. This encodes CASSPRLNSYEQYF.

This clonotype was recorded a few times. This chain connects TRBV7-6 to TRBJ2-1; TRBD2 aligns across 7 bases. The CDR3 is 16 residues long. Germline V gives CDR1 SGHVS, CDR2 FNYEAQ. Trimming removed 1 base from V and 4 bases from J; junction bases left unmatched: 7. This CDR3 is CASSLGSGISYNEQFF. The CDR3 nucleotides read TGTGCCAGCAGCTTAGGGAGCGGGATATCGTACAATGAGCAGTTCTTC. Supplemented by reference TRBV7-6 and TRBJ2-1, the full variable domain reads GAGVSQSPRYKVTKRGQDVALRCDPISGHVSLYWYRQALGQGPEFLTYFNYEAQQDKSGLPNDRFSAERPEGSISTLTIQRTEQRDSAMYRCASSLGSGISYNEQFFGPGTRLTVL.

Many counts were recorded for this clonotype. The chain couples TRBV4-3 to TRBJ2-2; D is uncertain. The CDR3 spans 14 residues. Trimming took off 0 bases at V and 5 bases at J, with 7 bases between the two ends. Germline CDR1 and CDR2: LGHNA and YSLEER. CDR3 in amino acids: CASSQDRYTGELFF. CDR3 DNA: TGCGCCAGCAGCCAAGATCGGTATACCGGGGAGCTGTTTTTT.

The V gene is TRBV5-1, the J gene TRBJ2-1, with D perhaps matching TRBD1 (6 bases). Germline assignment: CDR1 SGHRS and CDR2 YFSETQ. V was trimmed by 3 bases and J by 9 bases, leaving 19 bases between them. The CDR3 is 15 amino acids. In DNA form, the CDR3 reads TGCGCCAGCAGCTCTCTGACAGGCCGGGACGGTGAGCAGTTCTTC. Protein product: CASSSLTGRDGEQFF.

This clonotype was counted a few times. The chain uses TRBV7-2 and TRBJ2-7; D is uncertain. This CDR3 comprises 15 residues. The V and J ends lost 1 base and 6 bases respectively, with 16 bases between them. Germline CDR1 is SGHTA and CDR2 is FQGNSA. CDR3 in DNA: TGTGCCAGCAGCTTAGAAGTTCCCCCACGTCTCGAGCAGTACTTC. This codes for CASSLEVPPRLEQYF.

This clonotype was observed many times. The chain employs TRBV4-1 and TRBJ2-7, with D uncertain. This CDR3 comprises 14 residues. V dropped 7 bases and J dropped 0 bases, with 13 bases sitting between them. From germline, CDR1 is MGHRA and CDR2 YSYEKL. CDR3 protein: CASTLDRTSYEQYF. In DNA form, the CDR3 reads TGCGCCAGCACCTTAGACCGTACCTCCTACGAGCAGTACTTC.

This clonotype was detected many times. The chain employs TRBV20-1 and TRBJ2-5, with TRBD1 identical over 8 bases. V lost 0 bases to trimming and J lost 2 bases; unmatched junction nucleotides: 5. Germline CDR1 reads DFQATT; CDR2 reads SNEGSKA (reference sequence). The CDR3 is made up of 15 amino acids. CDR3 residues: CSARDSGQGQETQYF. Written as DNA, the CDR3 is TGCAGTGCTAGAGATAGTGGACAGGGACAAGAGACCCAGTACTTC.

This clonotype came up many times. V is TRBV7-9 and J is TRBJ2-2; D is undetermined. Between the trimmed V and J ends, which lost 1 base and 6 bases, there was a span of 3 bases. Germline CDR1 reads SEHNR; CDR2 reads FQNEAQ (reference sequence). The CDR3 spans 12 residues. CDR3 sequence: CASSLGAGELFF. The CDR3 DNA is TGTGCCAGCAGCTTAGGGGCCGGGGAGCTGTTTTTT.

The chain combines TRBV5-5 with TRBJ2-7, with 15 positions matching TRBD2. Germline CDR1 reads SGHKS; CDR2 reads YYEKEE (reference sequence). V gave up 2 bases and J gave up 0 bases; unmatched junction bases: 15. The CDR3 has 21 amino acids. The CDR3 here is CASSLSHTGTSGRINSYEQYF. The CDR3, as DNA: TGTGCCAGCAGCTTATCTCATACCGGGACTAGCGGGAGGATCAACTCCTACGAGCAGTACTTC.

The sample holds many counts of this clonotype. The rearrangement joins TRBV11-2 to TRBJ2-5; 13 bases are shared with TRBD2. V lost 6 bases and J lost 9; bases outside the gene matches: 13. This CDR3 comprises 16 residues. Germline V lookup: CDR1 SGHAT, CDR2 FQNNGV. CDR3 amino acids: CASRRPGTSGEEAQYF. DNA for the CDR3: TGTGCCAGCAGGCGACCGGGGACTAGCGGGGAGGAGGCCCAGTACTTC. Filled out from reference TRBV11-2 and TRBJ2-5, the complete variable domain reads EAGVAQSPRYKIIEKRQSVAFWCNPISGHATLYWYQQILGQGPKLLIQFQNNGVVDDSQLPKDRFSAERLKGVDSTLKIQPAKLEDSAVYLCASRRPGTSGEEAQYFGPGTRLLVL.

J is TRBJ1-2 and V is TRBV6-1; D is perhaps TRBD1 (5 bases). CDR3 size: 14 residues. The V gene's germline CDR1 is MNHNS and CDR2 SASEGT. Trimming left V 5 bases short and J 3 bases short, with 13 bases between. This chain's CDR3 is CASSRDQPDYGYTF. The CDR3 coding sequence is TGTGCCAGCAGTAGGGACCAACCAGACTATGGCTACACCTTC.

This clonotype was detected many times. The chain carries TRBV7-8 and TRBJ1-2; no clear D. Germline CDR1 SGHVS, CDR2 FQNEAQ. V dropped 1 base and J dropped 6 bases, with 12 bases sitting between them. The CDR3 contains 14 residues. The CDR3 is CASSLGRRRDGYTF. CDR3 sequence (DNA): TGTGCCAGCAGCTTAGGACGACGGAGAGATGGCTACACCTTC. The whole variable domain, remainder taken from reference TRBV7-8 and TRBJ1-2, is GAGVSQSPRYKVAKRGQDVALRCDPISGHVSLFWYQQALGQGPEFLTYFQNEAQLDKSGLPSDRFFAERPEGSVSTLKIQRTQQEDSAVYLCASSLGRRRDGYTFGSGTRLTVV.

This clonotype was counted many times. The genes are TRBV5-1 and TRBJ2-3; 8 nucleotides match TRBD1. The junction had 10 bases not matched to a gene; V was cut back by 4 bases and J by 6 bases. The CDR3 consists of 15 residues. The germline V gene encodes CDR1 SGHRS and CDR2 YFSETQ. The CDR3 here is CASSLSGTGGDTQYF. The CDR3 DNA reads TGCGCCAGCAGCCTGTCCGGGACAGGTGGGGATACGCAGTATTTT.

This clonotype was seen more than once but under ten times. The J gene is TRBJ2-3, the V gene TRBV5-5, with TRBD2 matching over 14 bases. Germline CDR1 reads SGHKS; CDR2 reads YYEKEE (reference sequence). The CDR3 is 17 amino acids. After removal of 4 bases from V and 2 bases from J, the junction contained 6 bases not matched to a gene. The CDR3 loop reads CASSPRTSGGFTDTQYF. CDR3 nucleotide sequence: TGTGCCAGCAGCCCTCGGACTAGCGGGGGGTTCACAGATACGCAGTATTTT.

This clonotype was observed a few times. The rearrangement joins TRBV5-1 to TRBJ1-5; D is undetermined. This CDR3 contains 13 residues. V was pared by 2 bases and J by 6 bases, with 9 bases between. Germline CDR1 is SGHRS and CDR2 is YFSETQ. The CDR3 sequence is CASSLRNGQPQHF. CDR3 coding DNA: TGCGCCAGCAGCTTAAGAAATGGTCAGCCCCAGCATTTT.

This clonotype turned up a few times. The chain links TRBV5-1 to TRBJ2-1; D possibly corresponds to TRBD2 (5 bases). This CDR3 region has 16 residues. Germline lookup yields CDR1 SGHRS and CDR2 YFSETQ. With 2 bases removed from V and 0 bases from J, the gap between germline ends came to 12 bases. Here the CDR3 reads CASSFSSGSSYNEQFF. The CDR3 DNA reads TGCGCCAGCAGCTTCTCGAGTGGGAGCTCCTACAATGAGCAGTTCTTC.

This clonotype was counted at least ten times. The chain recombines TRBV7-3 with TRBJ2-5; 7 nucleotides align to TRBD2. Germline CDR1 SGHTA, CDR2 FQGTGA. This CDR3 has 15 residues. J lost 4 bases, V lost 5 bases, and 10 bases had no gene match. This CDR3 reads CASSQNSGGSETQYF. For the CDR3, the DNA is TGTGCCAGCAGCCAAAATTCCGGGGGGTCAGAGACCCAGTACTTC.

This clonotype turned up a few times. J is TRBJ1-5 and V is TRBV20-1, with D perhaps matching TRBD1 (5 bases). The V end lost 1 base, the J end lost 1 base, and 11 bases lay between the germline ends. The CDR3 sequence is 15 residues long. CDR1 DFQATT and CDR2 SNEGSKA come from the germline V gene (reference sequence). This CDR3 reads CSARGGAGSNQPQHF. The DNA for the CDR3 is TGCAGTGCTAGAGGTGGGGCGGGCAGCAATCAGCCCCAGCATTTT.